This TCR beta chain was documented in a study of shared clonotypes between healthy human individuals. The study, taken as a whole, reports: Depth was large, yet rarefaction showed that sorted-subset sequencing was incomplete.

Per sorted-subset replicate PCR, input was approximately 200 ng DNA, representing tens of thousands of T cell genomes. The data were produced by immunoSEQ multiplex PCR, yet TCRdb's version contains in-frame clones alone and is incomplete. The data contain a few million clones, around 93% of them singletons. Each donor was a Caucasian adult residing in Nashville, Tennessee. This CDR3 is 17 amino acids long. Losses at the gene ends were 4 bases for V and 4 bases for J; bases not matched to a gene: 11. Germline values: CDR1 SGDLS, CDR2 YYNGEE. About this clone: Its antigen is undetermined.

J is TRBJ2-2 and V is TRBV9; 9 nucleotides agree with TRBD1. The clonotype comes from a man aged 18 to 29 in good health. Some clones in this sample may be carry-over from other donors' samples. Sequenced: naive CD4+ T cells from PBMCs. Subset given: CD45RA+ positively selected. CDR3 coding DNA: TGTGCCAGCAGCAACCCGGGACAGGGATGGTCCACCGGGGAGCTGTTTTTT. Its translation is CASSNPGQGWSTGELFF.